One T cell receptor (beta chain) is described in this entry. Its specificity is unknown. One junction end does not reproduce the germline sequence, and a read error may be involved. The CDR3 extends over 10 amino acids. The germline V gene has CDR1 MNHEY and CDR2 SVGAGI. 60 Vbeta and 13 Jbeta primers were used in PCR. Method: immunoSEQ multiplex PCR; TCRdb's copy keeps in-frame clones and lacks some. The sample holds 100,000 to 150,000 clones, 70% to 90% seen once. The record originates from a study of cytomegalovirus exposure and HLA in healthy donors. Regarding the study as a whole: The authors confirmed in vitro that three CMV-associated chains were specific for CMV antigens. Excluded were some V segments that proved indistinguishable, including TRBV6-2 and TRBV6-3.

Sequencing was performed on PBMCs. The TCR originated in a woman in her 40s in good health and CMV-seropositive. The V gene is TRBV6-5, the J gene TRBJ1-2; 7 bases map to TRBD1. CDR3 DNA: TGTGCCAGCAGATCTGACAGGGTAGTCTTC. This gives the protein CASRSDRVVF.